The 21 T cell receptor beta chains listed next were all sequenced from one sample in a study of T cell changes during pregnancy in multiple sclerosis. Using immunoSEQ multiplex PCR, the repertoire was profiled, and TCRdb retains in-frame clones only, with some absent. Seen here are roughly 66,000 clones, roughly 90% observed once, and the top ten hold roughly 2.3%. Specimen: peripheral blood, collected in the first trimester of pregnancy. These receptors came from a female donor with multiple sclerosis, enrolled in a pregnancy study.

This sequence joins TRBV5-6 and TRBJ2-1; a weak D match, TRBD1 (5 bases). From germline, CDR1 is SGHDT and CDR2 YYEEEE. Trimming cost V 4 bases and J 5 bases, with 19 bases left between them. This CDR3 is 16 amino acids long. The CDR3 here is CASSDVSFRANNEQFF. The CDR3 DNA follows: TGTGCCAGCAGCGATGTTTCGTTCAGGGCCAACAATGAGCAGTTCTTC.

V gene TRBV7-9 combines with J gene TRBJ1-2; a possible D gene is TRBD1 (5 bases). Trimming took off 8 bases at V and 1 base at J, with 14 bases between the two ends. CDR3 length equals 14 residues. The germline CDR1 and CDR2 sequences are SEHNR and FQNEAQ (reference sequence). CDR3 sequence (DNA): TGTGCCAGCGCGGACATTCGAATTAACTATGGCTACACCTTC. Translating gives CASADIRINYGYTF.

The rearrangement uses TRBV19 and TRBJ2-2; the match to TRBD2 covers 9 bases. Germline V lookup: CDR1 LNHDA, CDR2 SQIVND (reference sequence). The ends lost 3 bases at V and 7 bases at J; junction bases unmatched: 3. This CDR3 contains 14 residues. The CDR3: CASSIGAGGGELFF. In nucleotides, the CDR3 is TGTGCCAGTAGTATTGGAGCGGGAGGCGGGGAGCTGTTTTTT.

The chain recombines TRBV19 with TRBJ2-1, with 15 positions matching TRBD2. CDR3 size: 18 residues. Looked up from germline, CDR1 is LNHDA and CDR2 is SQIVND (reference sequence). J gave up 2 bases and V 6 bases, and 8 bases lay outside the gene matches. The CDR3 coding sequence is TGTGCCAGTAGCCCTATGGGACTAGCGGGAGGTCCCTACAATGAGCAGTTCTTC. Amino acids: CASSPMGLAGGPYNEQFF.

J is TRBJ2-1 and V is TRBV9; 8 bases are a match to TRBD1. The CDR3 has 14 residues. The J segment lost 3 bases and the V segment lost 4 bases, leaving 3 bases of the junction unmatched. Germline V gene data show CDR1 as SGDLS and CDR2 as YYNGEE. CDR3 sequence reads: CASSSGTGYNEQFF. In DNA, the CDR3 is TGTGCCAGCAGCTCCGGGACAGGCTACAATGAGCAGTTCTTC.

This chain uses TRBV4-1 with TRBJ2-7; D possibly corresponds to TRBD2 (6 bases). CDR3 length equals 15 residues. Germline V gene lookup returns CDR1 MGHRA and CDR2 YSYEKL. Trimming took 1 base from V and 3 from J, leaving 13 bases between them. DNA for the CDR3: TGCGCCAGCAGCCAAGTAGCCGGGACTGGCTACGAGCAGTACTTC. Its protein is CASSQVAGTGYEQYF.

The chain combines TRBV4-1 with TRBJ1-2; TRBD1 aligns across 8 bases. The CDR3 is 16 residues long. Germline V gene sequence: CDR1 MGHRA, CDR2 YSYEKL. V gave up 4 bases and J gave up 3 bases; unmatched junction bases: 10. CDR3 amino acids: CASSLQWDRIDYGYTF. The CDR3 nucleotides are TGCGCCAGCAGCCTTCAATGGGACAGGATAGACTATGGCTACACCTTC.

In this sample, this clone turned up once. CDR3 in DNA: TGCGCTGCGCGAGGGCAAGAGGTTTACAATGAGCAGTTCTTC. Amino acid sequence: CAARGQEVYNEQFF. The chain joins TRBV23-1 to TRBJ2-1; D may be TRBD2 (5 bases). TRBV23-1 has ORF status, its function being uncertain. CDR3 length equals 14 residues.

The V and J genes are TRBV2 and TRBJ2-2; D may be TRBD2 (7 bases). CDR3 length equals 14 residues. Germline CDR1 and CDR2: SNHLY and FYNNEI. Trimming stripped 6 bases from V and 8 bases from J, with 16 bases between. The CDR3 is CASRGLQGPGELFF. DNA of the CDR3: TGTGCCAGCAGGGGACTACAGGGTCCGGGGGAGCTGTTTTTT.

This clone was found a few times. The J gene is TRBJ2-7, the V gene TRBV7-3, with 10 positions matching TRBD1. After removal of 5 bases from V and 2 bases from J, the junction contained 3 bases not matched to a gene. This CDR3 has 14 amino acids. Germline V gives CDR1 SGHTA, CDR2 FQGTGA. For the CDR3, the DNA is TGTGCCAGCAGCCCGGGACAGGGGCCCTACGAGCAGTACTTC. Amino acids: CASSPGQGPYEQYF.

J is TRBJ2-7 and V is TRBV2; 10 bases line up with TRBD1. Germline V CDR1 and CDR2: SNHLY, FYNNEI. J was trimmed by 2 bases and V by 7 bases; bases with no gene match: 23. The CDR3 loop spans 20 amino acids. In DNA, the CDR3 is TGTGCCAGCAAATTGGGACAGGGGCCGTCTACCGGGCGTGGGGCCTACGAGCAGTACTTC. This gives the protein CASKLGQGPSTGRGAYEQYF.

The chain uses TRBV25-1 and TRBJ2-3; perhaps TRBD2 as D (5 bases). Germline V gene lookup returns CDR1 MGHDK and CDR2 SYGVNS. V lost 4 bases and J 6 bases, leaving 20 bases between the germline ends. CDR3 length equals 16 residues. The DNA for the CDR3 is TGTGCCAGCAGTGGGTATTGGGGTCCTCGAGGGGATACGCAGTATTTT. Translating it yields CASSGYWGPRGDTQYF.

This chain joins TRBV29-1 and TRBJ2-5, with 7 bases identical to TRBD1. Germline trimming cut 6 bases from V and 5 bases from J; bases unmatched to any gene: 9. The CDR3 covers 13 residues. In germline, CDR1 is SQVTM, CDR2 ANQGSEA. The CDR3, as DNA: TGCAGCGTAGACAGGGTTGTGGGGGAGACCCAGTACTTC. Its translation: CSVDRVVGETQYF. The full variable domain, in which reference TRBV29-1 and TRBJ2-5 provide the parts outside the CDR3, is SAVISQKPSRDICQRGTSLTIQCQVDSQVTMMFWYRQQPGQSLTLIATANQGSEATYESGFVIDKFPISRPNLTFSTLTVSNMSPEDSSIYLCSVDRVVGETQYFGPGTRLLVL.

The chain is built from TRBV11-2 and TRBJ2-7; 7 nucleotides align to TRBD1. The CDR3 runs to 13 residues. V shed 5 bases and J 4 bases; nucleotides not matched to a gene: 5. Germline CDR1 SGHAT, CDR2 FQNNGV. The CDR3 nucleotides read TGTGCCAGCAGCCTGGACAGGAGGTACGAGCAGTACTTC. It codes for CASSLDRRYEQYF.

This clone appeared once. This chain uses TRBV15 with TRBJ1-1, with D unresolved. The CDR3 consists of 17 residues. In germline, CDR1 is LNHNV, CDR2 YYDKDF (reference sequence). V lost 1 base and J lost 2, with 17 bases in between. CDR3 protein: CATSRVRTLQSNTEAFF. The CDR3 coding sequence is TGTGCCACCAGCAGAGTTAGAACCCTACAGAGTAACACTGAAGCTTTCTTT. Filled out from reference TRBV15 and TRBJ1-1, the complete variable domain reads DAMVIQNPRYQVTQFGKPVTLSCSQTLNHNVMYWYQQKSSQAPKLLFHYYDKDFNNEADTPDNFQSRRPNTSFCFLDIRSPGLGDTAMYLCATSRVRTLQSNTEAFFGQGTRLTVV.

The V and J genes are TRBV5-1 and TRBJ2-1; 8 bases match TRBD2. Germline-derived CDR1 and CDR2 are SGHRS and YFSETQ. V lost 4 bases to trimming and J lost 8 bases; unmatched junction nucleotides: 20. This CDR3 comprises 18 residues. The CDR3 loop is CASSDPYRSGRVLDEQFF. The CDR3 bases are TGCGCCAGCAGCGACCCCTACCGAAGCGGGAGAGTTCTGGATGAGCAGTTCTTC.

The chain employs TRBV6-1 and TRBJ2-2; D not resolved. CDR3 length equals 13 residues. Germline V lookup: CDR1 MNHNS, CDR2 SASEGT. Trimming took off 5 bases at V and 1 base at J, with 5 bases between the two ends. CDR3 nucleotide sequence: TGTGCCAGCAGTCCAGGGAACACCGGGGAGCTGTTTTTT. Translation: CASSPGNTGELFF.

V is TRBV18 and J is TRBJ2-3, with 9 bases that match TRBD2. Germline V gene sequence: CDR1 KGHSH, CDR2 LQKENI. This CDR3 region has 16 residues. The junction had 3 bases not matched to a gene; V was cut back by 0 bases and J by 2 bases. This chain's CDR3 is CASSPPSGRHTDTQYF. The CDR3 DNA reads TGTGCCAGCTCACCACCTAGCGGGAGACACACAGATACGCAGTATTTT.

The chain combines TRBV6-1 with TRBJ1-6; a weak D match, TRBD1 (5 bases). The V and J ends lost 4 bases and 0 bases respectively, with 10 bases between them. The germline V gene encodes CDR1 MNHNS and CDR2 SASEGT. The CDR3 length is 16 residues. As DNA, the CDR3 is TGTGCCAGCAGTGTAGCAGGGAGCTCCTATAATTCACCCCTCCACTTT. Residues: CASSVAGSSYNSPLHF.

V gene TRBV9 combines with J gene TRBJ2-3, with a possible D match to TRBD2 (6 bases). The CDR3 spans 16 residues. Germline assignment: CDR1 SGDLS and CDR2 YYNGEE. The V end was cut by 4 bases, the J end by 11 bases, with 26 bases between. In DNA form, the CDR3 reads TGTGCCAGCAGCCCCCGACTAGAGTTGAAGAGATCAGGGCAGTATTTT. Its protein product is CASSPRLELKRSGQYF. Full variable domain (remainder filled in from reference TRBV9 and TRBJ2-3): DSGVTQTPKHLITATGQRVTLRCSPRSGDLSVYWYQQSLDQGLQFLIQYYNGEERAKGNILERFSAQQFPDLHSELNLSSLELGDSALYFCASSPRLELKRSGQYFGPGTRLTVL.

The CDR3 loop is CASSFGAGGGDNEQFF. The DNA of the CDR3 is TGTGCCAGCAGCTTCGGAGCGGGAGGGGGGGACAATGAGCAGTTCTTC. The V call is TRBV7-3, the J call TRBJ2-1; 10 bases fit TRBD2. CDR3 size: 16 residues. J lost 5 bases, V lost 3 bases, and 7 bases had no gene match. CDR1 and CDR2 (germline): SGHTA, FQGTGA. The entire variable domain, with the rest obtained from reference TRBV7-3 and TRBJ2-1, is as follows: GAGVSQTPSNKVTEKGKYVELRCDPISGHTALYWYRQSLGQGPEFLIYFQGTGAADDSGLPNDRFFAVRPEGSVSTLKIQRTERGDSAVYLCASSFGAGGGDNEQFFGPGTRLTVL.